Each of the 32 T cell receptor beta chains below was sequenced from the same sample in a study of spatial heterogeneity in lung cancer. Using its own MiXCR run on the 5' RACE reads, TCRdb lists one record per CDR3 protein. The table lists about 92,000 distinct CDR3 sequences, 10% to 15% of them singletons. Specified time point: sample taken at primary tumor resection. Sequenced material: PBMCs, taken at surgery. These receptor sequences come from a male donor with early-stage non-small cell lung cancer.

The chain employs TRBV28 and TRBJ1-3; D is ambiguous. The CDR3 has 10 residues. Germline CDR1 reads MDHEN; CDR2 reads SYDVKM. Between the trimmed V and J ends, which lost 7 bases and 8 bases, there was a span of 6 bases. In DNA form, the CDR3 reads TGTGCCAGCAAGGAGGACACCATATATTTT. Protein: CASKEDTIYF.

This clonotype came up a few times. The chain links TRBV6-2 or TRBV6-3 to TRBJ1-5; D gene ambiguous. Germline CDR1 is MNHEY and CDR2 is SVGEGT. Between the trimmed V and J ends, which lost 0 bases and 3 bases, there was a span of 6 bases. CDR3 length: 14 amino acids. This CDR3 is CASSYSWPNQPQHF. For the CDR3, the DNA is TGTGCCAGCAGTTACTCTTGGCCCAATCAGCCCCAGCATTTT.

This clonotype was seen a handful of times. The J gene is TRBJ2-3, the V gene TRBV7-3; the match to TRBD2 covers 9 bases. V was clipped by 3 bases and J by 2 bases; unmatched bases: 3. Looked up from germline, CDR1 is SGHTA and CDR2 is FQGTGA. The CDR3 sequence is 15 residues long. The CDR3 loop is CASSFSSGDTDTQYF. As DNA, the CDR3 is TGTGCCAGCAGCTTCTCTAGCGGGGACACAGATACGCAGTATTTT.

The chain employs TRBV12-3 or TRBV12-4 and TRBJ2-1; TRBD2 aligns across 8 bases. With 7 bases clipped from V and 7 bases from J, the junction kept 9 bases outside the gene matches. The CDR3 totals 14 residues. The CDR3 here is CASKTGTSWNEQFF. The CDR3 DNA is TGTGCCAGCAAGACCGGGACTAGTTGGAATGAGCAGTTCTTC.

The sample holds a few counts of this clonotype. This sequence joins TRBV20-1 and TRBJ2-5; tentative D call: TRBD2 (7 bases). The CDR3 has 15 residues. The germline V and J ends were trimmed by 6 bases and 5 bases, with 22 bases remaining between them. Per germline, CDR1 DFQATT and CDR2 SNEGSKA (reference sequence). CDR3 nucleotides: TGCAGTGCAACCTCCCGGGACATGGGGGGGGAGACCCAGTACTTC. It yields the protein CSATSRDMGGETQYF.

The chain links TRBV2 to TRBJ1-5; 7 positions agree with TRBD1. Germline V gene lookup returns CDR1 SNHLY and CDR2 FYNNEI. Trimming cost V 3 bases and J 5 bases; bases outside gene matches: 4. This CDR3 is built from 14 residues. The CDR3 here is CASSETGRDQPQHF. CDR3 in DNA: TGTGCCAGCAGTGAGACAGGGAGGGATCAGCCCCAGCATTTT. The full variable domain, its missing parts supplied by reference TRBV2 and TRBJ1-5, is EPEVTQTPSHQVTQMGQEVILRCVPISNHLYFYWYRQILGQKVEFLVSFYNNEISEKSEIFDDQFSVERPDGSNFTLKIRSTKLEDSAMYFCASSETGRDQPQHFGDGTRLSIL.

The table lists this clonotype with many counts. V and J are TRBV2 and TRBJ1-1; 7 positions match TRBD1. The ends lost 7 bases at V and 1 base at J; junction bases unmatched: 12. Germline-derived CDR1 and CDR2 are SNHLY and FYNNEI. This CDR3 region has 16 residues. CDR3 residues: CASKKYQGGTNTEAFF. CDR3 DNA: TGTGCCAGCAAAAAATACCAGGGGGGAACGAACACTGAAGCTTTCTTT.

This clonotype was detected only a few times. The CDR3 is CASSQWVYTNTGELFF. For the CDR3, the DNA is TGCGCCAGCAGTCAATGGGTCTACACGAACACCGGGGAGCTGTTTTTT. The rearrangement joins TRBV23-1 to TRBJ2-2; D is ambiguous. TRBV23-1 is treated as an ORF (open reading frame) with a function not yet certain. The CDR3 contains 16 residues. The V gene lost 1 base and the J gene lost 0 bases, with 9 bases spanning the gap.

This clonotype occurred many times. The CDR3, as DNA: TGCGCCAGCAGCCTGGGACAGGGAGAGCAGTTCTTC. Amino acids: CASSLGQGEQFF. This chain uses TRBV5-1 with TRBJ2-1; 9 bases align to TRBD1. CDR1 is SGHRS, CDR2 YFSETQ, per germline. The ends lost 4 bases at V and 10 bases at J; junction bases unmatched: 3. The CDR3 is 12 residues long.

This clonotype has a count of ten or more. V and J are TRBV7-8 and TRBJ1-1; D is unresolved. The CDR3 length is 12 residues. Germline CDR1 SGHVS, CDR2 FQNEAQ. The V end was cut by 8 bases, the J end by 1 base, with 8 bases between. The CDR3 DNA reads TGTGCCAGCCGTCGTGGGAACACTGAAGCTTTCTTT. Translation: CASRRGNTEAFF.

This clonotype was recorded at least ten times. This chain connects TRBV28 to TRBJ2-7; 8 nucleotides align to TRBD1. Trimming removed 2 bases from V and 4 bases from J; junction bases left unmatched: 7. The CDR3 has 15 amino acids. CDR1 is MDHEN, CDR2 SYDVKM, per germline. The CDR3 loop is CASSLKVGQGYEQYF. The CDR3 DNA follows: TGTGCCAGCAGTTTAAAGGTTGGACAGGGTTACGAGCAGTACTTC.

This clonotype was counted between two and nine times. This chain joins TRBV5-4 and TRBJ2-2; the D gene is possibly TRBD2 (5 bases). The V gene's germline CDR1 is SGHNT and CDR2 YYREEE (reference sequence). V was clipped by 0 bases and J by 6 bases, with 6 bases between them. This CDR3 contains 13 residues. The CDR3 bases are TGTGCCAGCAGCTTGGGAGGGCCCGGGGAGCTGTTTTTT. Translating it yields CASSLGGPGELFF.

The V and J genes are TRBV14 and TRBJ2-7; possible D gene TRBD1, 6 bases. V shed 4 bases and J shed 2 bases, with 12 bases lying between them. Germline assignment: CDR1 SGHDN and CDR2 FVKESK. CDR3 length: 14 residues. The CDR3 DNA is TGTGCCAGCAGCCCCTGGGGGCGAACCTACGAGCAGTACTTC. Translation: CASSPWGRTYEQYF.

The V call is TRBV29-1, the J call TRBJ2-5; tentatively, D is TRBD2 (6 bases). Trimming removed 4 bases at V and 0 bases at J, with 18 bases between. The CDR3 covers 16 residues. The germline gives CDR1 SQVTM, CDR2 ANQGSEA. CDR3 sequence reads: CSVGGVADSYQETQYF. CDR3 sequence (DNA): TGCAGCGTTGGGGGAGTAGCGGATTCGTACCAAGAGACCCAGTACTTC.

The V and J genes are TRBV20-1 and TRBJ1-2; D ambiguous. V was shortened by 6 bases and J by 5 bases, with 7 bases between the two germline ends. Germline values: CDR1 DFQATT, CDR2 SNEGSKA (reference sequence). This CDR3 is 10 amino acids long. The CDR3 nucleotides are TGCAGTGCCTCAGTTTATGGCTACACCTTC. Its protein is CSASVYGYTF.

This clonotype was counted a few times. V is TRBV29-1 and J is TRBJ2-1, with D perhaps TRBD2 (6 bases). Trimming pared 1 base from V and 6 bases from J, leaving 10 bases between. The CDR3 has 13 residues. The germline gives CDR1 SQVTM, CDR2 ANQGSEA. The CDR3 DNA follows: TGCAGCGTTGAAGTCCTAGCGAGCAATGAGCAGTTCTTC. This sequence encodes CSVEVLASNEQFF.

The CDR3 sequence: CASSLSDLSNQPQHF. In DNA form, the CDR3 reads TGCGCCAGCAGCCTCTCGGACTTAAGCAATCAGCCCCAGCATTTT. This sequence joins TRBV4-1 and TRBJ1-5; D ambiguous. Germline V gives CDR1 MGHRA, CDR2 YSYEKL. Trimming left V 4 bases short and J 1 base short, with 11 bases between. The CDR3 is 15 residues long.

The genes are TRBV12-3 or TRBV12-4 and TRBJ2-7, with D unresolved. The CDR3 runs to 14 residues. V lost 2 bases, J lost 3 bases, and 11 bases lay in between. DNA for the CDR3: TGTGCCAGCAGTTTAACTGCAGGTAGCTACGAGCAGTACTTC. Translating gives CASSLTAGSYEQYF.

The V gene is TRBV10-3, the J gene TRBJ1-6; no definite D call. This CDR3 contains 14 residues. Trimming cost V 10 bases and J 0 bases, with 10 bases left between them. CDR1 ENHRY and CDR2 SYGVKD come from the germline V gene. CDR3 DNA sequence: TGTGCCACCGTGGAGAGCTCCTATAATTCACCCCTCCACTTT. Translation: CATVESSYNSPLHF.

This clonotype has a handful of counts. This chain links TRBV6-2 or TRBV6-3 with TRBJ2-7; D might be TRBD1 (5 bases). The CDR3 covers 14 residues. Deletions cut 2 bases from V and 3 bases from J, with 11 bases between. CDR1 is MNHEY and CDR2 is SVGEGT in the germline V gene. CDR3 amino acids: CASSYRGFIYEQYF. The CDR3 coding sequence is TGTGCCAGCAGTTACAGGGGATTCATCTACGAGCAGTACTTC.

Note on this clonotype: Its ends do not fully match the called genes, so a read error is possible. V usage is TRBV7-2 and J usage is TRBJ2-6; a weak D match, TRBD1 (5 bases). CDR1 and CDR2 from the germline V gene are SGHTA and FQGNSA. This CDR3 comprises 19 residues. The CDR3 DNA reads TGTGCCAGCAGCCCAATGGCCCTGACCCTATTCTCTGGGGCCAACGGCCTGACTTTC. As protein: CASSPMALTLFSGANGLTF.

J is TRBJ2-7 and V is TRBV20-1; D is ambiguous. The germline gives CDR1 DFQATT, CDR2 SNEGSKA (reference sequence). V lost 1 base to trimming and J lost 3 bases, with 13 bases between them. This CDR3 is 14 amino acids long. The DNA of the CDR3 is TGCAGTGCTAGAGGGCCAGCGACCCACTACGAGCAGTACTTC. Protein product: CSARGPATHYEQYF.

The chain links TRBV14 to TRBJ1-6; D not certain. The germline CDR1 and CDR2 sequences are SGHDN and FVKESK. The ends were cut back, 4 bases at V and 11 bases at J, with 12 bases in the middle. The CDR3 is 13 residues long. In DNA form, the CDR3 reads TGTGCCAGCAGCCTCCTGTATGGGGCACCCCTCCACTTT. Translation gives CASSLLYGAPLHF. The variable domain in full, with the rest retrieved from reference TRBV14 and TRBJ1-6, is EAGVTQFPSHSVIEKGQTVTLRCDPISGHDNLYWYRRVMGKEIKFLLHFVKESKQDESGMPNNRFLAERTGGTYSTLKVQPAELEDSGVYFCASSLLYGAPLHFGNGTRLTVT.

The CDR3 loop reads CASGIRADSSTDTQYF. CDR3 bases: TGTGCCTCAGGGATTCGAGCGGACTCTAGCACAGATACGCAGTATTTT. The gene calls are TRBV28 and TRBJ2-3, with D possibly called TRBD1 or TRBD2 (5 bases each). With 11 bases removed from V and 0 bases from J, the gap between germline ends came to 21 bases. The CDR3 is 16 residues long. Germline-derived CDR1 and CDR2 are MDHEN and SYDVKM.

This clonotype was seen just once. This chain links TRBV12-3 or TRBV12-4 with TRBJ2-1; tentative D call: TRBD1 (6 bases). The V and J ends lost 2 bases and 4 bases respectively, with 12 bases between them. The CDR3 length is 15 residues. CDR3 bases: TGTGCCAGCAGTTTATCGACAGGTGGATACAATGAGCAGTTCTTC. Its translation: CASSLSTGGYNEQFF.

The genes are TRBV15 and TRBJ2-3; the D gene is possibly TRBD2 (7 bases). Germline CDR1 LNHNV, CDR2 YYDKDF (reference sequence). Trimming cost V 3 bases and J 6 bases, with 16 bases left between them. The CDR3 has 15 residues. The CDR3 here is CATSSGGGSSDTQYF. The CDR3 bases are TGTGCCACCAGCAGCGGGGGCGGGAGTTCTGATACGCAGTATTTT.

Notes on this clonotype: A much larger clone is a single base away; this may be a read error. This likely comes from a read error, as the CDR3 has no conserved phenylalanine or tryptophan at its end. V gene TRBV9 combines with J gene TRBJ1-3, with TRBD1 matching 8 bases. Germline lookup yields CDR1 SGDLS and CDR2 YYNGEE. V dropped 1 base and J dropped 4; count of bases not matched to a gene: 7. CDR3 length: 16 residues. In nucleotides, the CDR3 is TGTGCCAGCAGCGTAACCCCGACAGGGGCCGGAAACACCATATATTCT. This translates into CASSVTPTGAGNTIYS.

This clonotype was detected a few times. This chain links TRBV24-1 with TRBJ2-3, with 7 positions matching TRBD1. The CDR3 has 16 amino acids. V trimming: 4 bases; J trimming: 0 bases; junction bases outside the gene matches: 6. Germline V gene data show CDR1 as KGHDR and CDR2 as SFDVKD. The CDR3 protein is CATSDPTGRSTDTQYF. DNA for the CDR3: TGTGCCACCAGTGACCCGACAGGGAGAAGCACAGATACGCAGTATTTT.

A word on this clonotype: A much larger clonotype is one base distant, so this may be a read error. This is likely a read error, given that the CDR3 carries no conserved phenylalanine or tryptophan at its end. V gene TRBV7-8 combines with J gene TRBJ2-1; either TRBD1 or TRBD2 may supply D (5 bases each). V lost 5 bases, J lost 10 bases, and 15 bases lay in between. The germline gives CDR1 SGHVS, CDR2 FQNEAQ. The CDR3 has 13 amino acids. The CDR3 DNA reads TGTGCCAGCAGCCCTGGGACGGGGATGGAGCAGTTCTCC. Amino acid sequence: CASSPGTGMEQFS.

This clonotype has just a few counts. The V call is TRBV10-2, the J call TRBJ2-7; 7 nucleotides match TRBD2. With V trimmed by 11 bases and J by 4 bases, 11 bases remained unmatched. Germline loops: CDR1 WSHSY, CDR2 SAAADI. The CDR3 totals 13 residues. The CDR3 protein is CAVRRGTDYEQYF. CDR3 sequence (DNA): TGCGCCGTCCGGCGGGGGACGGATTACGAGCAGTACTTC.

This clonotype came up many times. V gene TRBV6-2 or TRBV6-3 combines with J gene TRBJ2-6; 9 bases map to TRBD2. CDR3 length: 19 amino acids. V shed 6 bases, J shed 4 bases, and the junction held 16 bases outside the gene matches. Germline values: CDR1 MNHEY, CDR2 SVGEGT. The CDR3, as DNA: TGTGCCAGCAGCCTCGCCAGTAGCGGGAGATTGGAGGGGGCCAACGTCCTGACTTTC. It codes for CASSLASSGRLEGANVLTF.

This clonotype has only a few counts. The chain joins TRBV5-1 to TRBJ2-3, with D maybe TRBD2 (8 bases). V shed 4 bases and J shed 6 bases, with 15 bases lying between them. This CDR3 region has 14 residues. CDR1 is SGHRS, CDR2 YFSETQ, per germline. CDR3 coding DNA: TGCGCCAGCAGCGAGGTAGCGGGACAGGATACGCAGTATTTT. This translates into CASSEVAGQDTQYF.